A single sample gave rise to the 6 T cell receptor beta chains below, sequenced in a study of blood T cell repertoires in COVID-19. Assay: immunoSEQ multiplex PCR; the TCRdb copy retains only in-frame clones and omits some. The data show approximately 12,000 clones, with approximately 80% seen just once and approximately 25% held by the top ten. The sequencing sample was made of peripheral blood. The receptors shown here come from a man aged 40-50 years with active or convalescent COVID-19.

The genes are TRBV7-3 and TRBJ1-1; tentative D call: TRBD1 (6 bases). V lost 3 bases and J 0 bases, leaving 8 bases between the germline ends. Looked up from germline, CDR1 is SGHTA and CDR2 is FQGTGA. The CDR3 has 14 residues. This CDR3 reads CASSLGAMNTEAFF. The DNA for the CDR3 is TGTGCCAGCAGCTTGGGGGCAATGAACACTGAAGCTTTCTTT. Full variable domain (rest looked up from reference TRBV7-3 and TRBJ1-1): GAGVSQTPSNKVTEKGKYVELRCDPISGHTALYWYRQSLGQGPEFLIYFQGTGAADDSGLPNDRFFAVRPEGSVSTLKIQRTERGDSAVYLCASSLGAMNTEAFFGQGTRLTVV.

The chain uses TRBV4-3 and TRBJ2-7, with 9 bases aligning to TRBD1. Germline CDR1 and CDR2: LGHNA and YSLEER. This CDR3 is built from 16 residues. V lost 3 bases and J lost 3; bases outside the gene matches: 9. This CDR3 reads CASSQVRTGVDYEQYF. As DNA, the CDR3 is TGCGCCAGCAGCCAGGTGAGGACAGGGGTCGACTACGAGCAGTACTTC.

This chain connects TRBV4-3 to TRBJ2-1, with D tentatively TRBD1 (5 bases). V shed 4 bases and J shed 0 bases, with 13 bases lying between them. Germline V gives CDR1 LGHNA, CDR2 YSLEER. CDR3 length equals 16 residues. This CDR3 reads CASSRTIWGSYNEQFF. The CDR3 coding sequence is TGCGCCAGCAGCCGGACAATCTGGGGCTCCTACAATGAGCAGTTCTTC.

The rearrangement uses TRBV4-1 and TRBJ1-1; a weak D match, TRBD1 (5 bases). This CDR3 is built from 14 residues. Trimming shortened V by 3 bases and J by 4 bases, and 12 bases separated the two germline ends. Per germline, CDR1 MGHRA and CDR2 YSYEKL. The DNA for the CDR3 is TGCGCCAGCAGCCACGTAACGGGGGGCACTGAAGCTTTCTTT. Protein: CASSHVTGGTEAFF.

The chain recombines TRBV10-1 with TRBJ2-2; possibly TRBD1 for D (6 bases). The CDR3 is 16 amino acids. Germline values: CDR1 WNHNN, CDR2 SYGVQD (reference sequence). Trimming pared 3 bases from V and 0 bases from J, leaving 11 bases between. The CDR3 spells CASSDTGQTNTGELFF. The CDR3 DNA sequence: TGCGCCAGCAGTGATACAGGGCAGACGAACACCGGGGAGCTGTTTTTT.

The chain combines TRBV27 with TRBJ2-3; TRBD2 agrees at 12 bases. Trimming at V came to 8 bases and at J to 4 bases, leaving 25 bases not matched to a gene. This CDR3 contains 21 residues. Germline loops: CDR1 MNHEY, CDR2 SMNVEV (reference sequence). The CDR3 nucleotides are TGTGCCAGCGGCTTTATAGTTAGAAGTCTAGCGGGAGGGTTGGGGGCAGATACGCAGTATTTT. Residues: CASGFIVRSLAGGLGADTQYF.